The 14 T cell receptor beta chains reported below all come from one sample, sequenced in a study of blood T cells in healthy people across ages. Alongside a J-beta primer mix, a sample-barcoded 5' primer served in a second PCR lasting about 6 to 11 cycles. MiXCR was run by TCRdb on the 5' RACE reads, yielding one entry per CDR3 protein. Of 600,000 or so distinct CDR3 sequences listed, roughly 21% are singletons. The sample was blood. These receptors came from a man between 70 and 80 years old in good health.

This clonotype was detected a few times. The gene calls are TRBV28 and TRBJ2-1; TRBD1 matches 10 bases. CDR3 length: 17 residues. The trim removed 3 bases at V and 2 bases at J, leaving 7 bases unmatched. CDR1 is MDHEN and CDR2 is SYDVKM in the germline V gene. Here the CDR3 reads CASSLSGTGVAYNEQFF. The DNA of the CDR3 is TGTGCCAGCAGTTTGTCCGGGACAGGGGTTGCCTACAATGAGCAGTTCTTC.

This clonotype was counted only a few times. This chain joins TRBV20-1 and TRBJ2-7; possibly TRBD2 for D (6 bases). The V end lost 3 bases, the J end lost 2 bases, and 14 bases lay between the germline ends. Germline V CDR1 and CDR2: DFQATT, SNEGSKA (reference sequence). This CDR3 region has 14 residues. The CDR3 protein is CSASAAGIAYEQYF. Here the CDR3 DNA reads TGCAGTGCTAGTGCGGCGGGAATTGCCTACGAGCAGTACTTC.

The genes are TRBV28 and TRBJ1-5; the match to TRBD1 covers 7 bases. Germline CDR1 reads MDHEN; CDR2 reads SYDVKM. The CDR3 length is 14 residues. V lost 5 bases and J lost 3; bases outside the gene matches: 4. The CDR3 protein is CASSRQGNNQPQHF. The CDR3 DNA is TGTGCCAGCAGTCGACAGGGAAACAATCAGCCCCAGCATTTT.

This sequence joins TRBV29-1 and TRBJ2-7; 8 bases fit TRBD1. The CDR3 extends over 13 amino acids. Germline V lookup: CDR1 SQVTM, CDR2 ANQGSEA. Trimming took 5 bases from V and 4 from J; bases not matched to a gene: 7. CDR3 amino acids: CSVRAGGLYEQYF. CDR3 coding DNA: TGCAGCGTTCGGGCAGGGGGCTTATACGAGCAGTACTTC.

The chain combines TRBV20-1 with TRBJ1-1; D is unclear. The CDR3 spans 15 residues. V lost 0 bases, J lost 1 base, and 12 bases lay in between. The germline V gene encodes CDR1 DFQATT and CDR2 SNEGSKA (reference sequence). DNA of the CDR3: TGCAGTGCTAGAGATCCGTCTTCTCCGAACACTGAAGCTTTCTTT. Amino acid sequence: CSARDPSSPNTEAFF.

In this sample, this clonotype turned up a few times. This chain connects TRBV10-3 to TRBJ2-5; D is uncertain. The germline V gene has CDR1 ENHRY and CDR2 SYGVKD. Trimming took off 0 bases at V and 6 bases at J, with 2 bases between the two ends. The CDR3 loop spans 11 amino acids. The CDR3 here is CAISESKTQYF. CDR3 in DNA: TGTGCCATCAGTGAGTCGAAGACCCAGTACTTC.

CDR3 in DNA: TGTGCCAGCAGTGCTACAAACGGACTAGCGAGCGCCAATGAGCAGTTCTTC. It codes for CASSATNGLASANEQFF. The V gene is TRBV25-1, the J gene TRBJ2-1; TRBD2 matches at 9 bases. CDR1 and CDR2 (germline): MGHDK, SYGVNS. The CDR3 consists of 17 residues. The V and J ends lost 4 bases and 6 bases, in that order; junction bases with no gene match: 13.

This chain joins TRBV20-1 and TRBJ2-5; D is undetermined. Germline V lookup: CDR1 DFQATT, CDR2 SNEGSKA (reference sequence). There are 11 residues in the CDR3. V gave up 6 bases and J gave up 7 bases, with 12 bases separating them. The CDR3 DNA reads TGCAGTGCCAGTACTCCGGGGACCCAGTACTTC. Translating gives CSASTPGTQYF.

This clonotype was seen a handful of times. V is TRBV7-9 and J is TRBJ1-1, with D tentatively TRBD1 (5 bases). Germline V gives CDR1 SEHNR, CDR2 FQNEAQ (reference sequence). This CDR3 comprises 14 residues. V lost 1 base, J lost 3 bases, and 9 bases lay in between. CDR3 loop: CASSLGTGDTEAFF. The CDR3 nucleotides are TGTGCCAGCAGCTTAGGAACGGGGGACACTGAAGCTTTCTTT. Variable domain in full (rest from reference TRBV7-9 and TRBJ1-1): DTGVSQNPRHKITKRGQNVTFRCDPISEHNRLYWYRQTLGQGPEFLTYFQNEAQLEKSRLLSDRFSAERPKGSFSTLEIQRTEQGDSAMYLCASSLGTGDTEAFFGQGTRLTVV.

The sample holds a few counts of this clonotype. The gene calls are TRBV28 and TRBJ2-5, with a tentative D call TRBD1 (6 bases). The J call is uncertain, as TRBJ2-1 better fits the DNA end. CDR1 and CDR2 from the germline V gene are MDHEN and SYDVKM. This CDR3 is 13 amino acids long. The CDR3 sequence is CASSPEGVHEQFF. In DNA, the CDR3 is TGTGCCAGCAGTCCCGAGGGGGTCCATGAGCAGTTCTTC.

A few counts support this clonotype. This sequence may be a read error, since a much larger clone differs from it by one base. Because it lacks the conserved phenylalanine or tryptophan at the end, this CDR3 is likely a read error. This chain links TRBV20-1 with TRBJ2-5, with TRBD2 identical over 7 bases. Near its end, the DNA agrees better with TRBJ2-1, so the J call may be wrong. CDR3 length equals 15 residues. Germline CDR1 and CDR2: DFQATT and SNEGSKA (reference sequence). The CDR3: CSATPTSSTYNEQFV. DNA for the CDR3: TGCAGTGCTACCCCGACTAGCTCGACTTACAATGAGCAGTTCGTC.

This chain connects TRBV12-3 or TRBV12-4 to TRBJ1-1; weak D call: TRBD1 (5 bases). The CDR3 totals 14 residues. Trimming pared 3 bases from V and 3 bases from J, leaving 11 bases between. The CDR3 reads CASSFLRGDTEAFF. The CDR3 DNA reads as TGTGCCAGCAGTTTCCTACGGGGGGACACTGAAGCTTTCTTT.

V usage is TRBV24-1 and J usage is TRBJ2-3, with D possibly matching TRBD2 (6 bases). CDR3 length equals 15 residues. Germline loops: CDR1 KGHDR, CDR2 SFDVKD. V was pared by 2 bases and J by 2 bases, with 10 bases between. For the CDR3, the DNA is TGTGCCACCAGTGATTGGAGGGAGTCCACAGATACGCAGTATTTT. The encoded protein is CATSDWRESTDTQYF.

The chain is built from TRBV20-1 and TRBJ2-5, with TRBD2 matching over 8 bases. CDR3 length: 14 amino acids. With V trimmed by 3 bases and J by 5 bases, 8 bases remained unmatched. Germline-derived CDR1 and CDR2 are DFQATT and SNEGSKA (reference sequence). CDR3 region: CSASVTGGWETQYF. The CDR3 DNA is TGCAGTGCTAGCGTAACGGGAGGGTGGGAGACCCAGTACTTC.